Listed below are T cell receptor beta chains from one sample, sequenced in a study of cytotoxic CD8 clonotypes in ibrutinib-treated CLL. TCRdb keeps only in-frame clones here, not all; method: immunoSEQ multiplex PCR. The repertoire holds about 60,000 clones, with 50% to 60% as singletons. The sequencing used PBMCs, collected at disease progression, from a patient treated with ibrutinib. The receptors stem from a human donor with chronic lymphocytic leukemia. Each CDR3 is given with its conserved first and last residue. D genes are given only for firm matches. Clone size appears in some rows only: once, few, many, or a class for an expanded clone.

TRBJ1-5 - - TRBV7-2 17 CASSPYPAGASNQPQHF TGTGCCAGCAGCCCCTACCCCGCGGGGGCGAGCAATCAGCCCCAGCATTTT
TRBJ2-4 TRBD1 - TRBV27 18 CASSFQGQVGSVENIQYF TGTGCCAGCAGTTTCCAAGGACAGGTCGGTTCGGTCGAGAACATTCAGTACTTC
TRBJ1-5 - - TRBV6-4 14 CAISVSDSNQPQHF TGTGCCATCAGTGTGTCAGATAGCAATCAGCCCCAGCATTTT
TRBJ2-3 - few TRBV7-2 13 CASSLIGADTQYF TGTGCCAGCAGCTTAATCGGGGCAGATACGCAGTATTTT
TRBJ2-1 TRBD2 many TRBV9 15 CASSVTSGVYNEQFF TGTGCCAGCAGCGTCACTAGCGGGGTCTACAATGAGCAGTTCTTC
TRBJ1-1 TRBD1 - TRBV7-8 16 CASSLSTGGYITEAFF TGTGCCAGCAGCTTATCCACAGGGGGCTATATCACTGAAGCTTTCTTT
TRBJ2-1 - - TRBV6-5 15 CASSYSNMPPNEQFF TGTGCCAGCAGTTACTCGAACATGCCCCCCAATGAGCAGTTCTTC
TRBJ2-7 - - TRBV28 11 CASRQGHEQYF TGTGCCAGCAGACAGGGTCACGAGCAGTACTTC
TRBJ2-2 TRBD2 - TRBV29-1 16 CSVGSGTSDHTGELFF TGCAGCGTGGGGTCGGGGACTAGCGACCACACCGGGGAGCTGTTTTTT
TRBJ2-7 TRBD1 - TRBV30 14 CAWSLRDRVYEQYF TGTGCCTGGAGTCTCCGGGACAGGGTGTACGAGCAGTACTTC
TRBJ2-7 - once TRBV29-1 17 CSVGGPGAGRNSYEQYF TGCAGCGTTGGAGGCCCAGGGGCAGGCCGAAACTCCTACGAGCAGTACTTC
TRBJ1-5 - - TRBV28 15 CASRSDGFSNQPQHF TGTGCCAGCCGATCCGACGGATTCAGCAATCAGCCCCAGCATTTT
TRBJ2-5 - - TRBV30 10 CAWSRETQYF TGTGCCTGGAGTCGTGAGACCCAGTACTTC
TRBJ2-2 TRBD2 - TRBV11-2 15 CASSFGTSSTGELFF TGTGCCAGCAGCTTTGGGACTAGCAGCACCGGGGAGCTGTTTTTT
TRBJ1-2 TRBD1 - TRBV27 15 CASSYTAGTGVSYTF TGTGCCAGCAGTTACACCGCTGGGACAGGGGTTAGCTACACCTTC
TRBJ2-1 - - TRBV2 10 CASDWHEQFF TGTGCCAGCGATTGGCATGAGCAGTTCTTC
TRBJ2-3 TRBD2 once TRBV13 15 CASSPSGGRGDTQYF TGTGCCAGCAGCCCTAGCGGGGGGCGGGGAGATACGCAGTATTTT
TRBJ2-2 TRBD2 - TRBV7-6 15 CASGLGTSGNGELFF TGTGCCAGCGGCTTAGGGACTAGCGGGAACGGGGAGCTGTTTTTT
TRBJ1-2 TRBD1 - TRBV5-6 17 CASSFDPGQVTFYGYTF TGTGCCAGCAGCTTCGATCCGGGACAGGTGACCTTCTATGGCTACACCTTC
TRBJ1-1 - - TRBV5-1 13 CASSARQELEAFF TGCGCCAGCAGCGCAAGACAGGAATTAGAAGCTTTCTTT
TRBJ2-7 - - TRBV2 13 CASSLGPPYEQYF TGTGCCAGCAGCCTAGGACCACCCTACGAGCAGTACTTC
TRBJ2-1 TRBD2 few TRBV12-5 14 CASGFSGGYNEQFF TGTGCTAGTGGTTTTAGCGGGGGGTACAATGAGCAGTTCTTC
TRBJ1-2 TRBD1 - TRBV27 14 CASSLGQGVYGYTF TGTGCCAGCAGTTTAGGTCAGGGGGTCTATGGCTACACCTTC
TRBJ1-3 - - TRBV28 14 CASRLPGIGNTIYF TGTGCCAGCAGACTCCCGGGGATCGGAAACACCATATATTTT
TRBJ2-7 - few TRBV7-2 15 CASSLLPSGSYEQYF TGTGCCAGCAGCCTACTCCCATCGGGCTCCTACGAGCAGTACTTC
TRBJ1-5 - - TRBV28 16 CASKIHRASGDQPQHF TGTGCCAGCAAAATTCACCGGGCCTCAGGGGATCAGCCCCAGCATTTT
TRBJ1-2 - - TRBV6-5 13 CASSLQGHYGYTF TGTGCCAGCAGTTTACAGGGACACTATGGCTACACCTTC
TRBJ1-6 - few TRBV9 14 CASSWRQENSPLHF TGTGCCAGCAGCTGGCGACAGGAGAATTCACCCCTCCACTTT
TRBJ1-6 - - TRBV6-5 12 CASSTYNSPLHF TGTGCCAGTAGTACGTATAATTCACCCCTCCACTTT
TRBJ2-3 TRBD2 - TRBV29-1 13 CSLVTGGADTQYF TGCAGCCTAGTAACGGGAGGTGCAGATACGCAGTATTTT
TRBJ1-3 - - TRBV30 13 CAWSVFSGNTIYF TGTGCCTGGAGTGTTTTCTCTGGAAACACCATATATTTT
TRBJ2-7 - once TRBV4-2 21 CASSQGPRGRLIFEADYEQYF TGTGCCAGCAGCCAAGGGCCGAGGGGCCGCCTGATTTTCGAGGCTGACTACGAGCAGTACTTC
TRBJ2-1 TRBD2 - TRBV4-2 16 CASSQELAGGPGEQFF TGTGCCAGCAGCCAAGAGCTAGCGGGAGGGCCGGGTGAGCAGTTCTTC
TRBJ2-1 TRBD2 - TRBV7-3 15 CASSLLAGVYNEQFF TGTGCCAGCAGCTTACTAGCGGGAGTCTACAATGAGCAGTTCTTC
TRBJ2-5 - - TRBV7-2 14 CASNRGPNQETQYF TGTGCCAGCAACAGAGGACCCAACCAAGAGACCCAGTACTTC
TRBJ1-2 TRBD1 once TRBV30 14 CAWSLGTGEYGYTF TGTGCCTGGAGTCTGGGAACAGGGGAGTATGGCTACACCTTC
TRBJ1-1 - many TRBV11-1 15 CASSLFGSLNTEAFF TGTGCCAGCAGCTTATTTGGGAGCTTGAACACTGAAGCTTTCTTT
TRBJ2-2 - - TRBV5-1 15 CASSLAVMNTGELFF TGCGCCAGCAGCTTGGCAGTAATGAACACCGGGGAGCTGTTTTTT
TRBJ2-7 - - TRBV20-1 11 CSARLTYEQYF TGCAGTGCTAGACTAACTTACGAGCAGTACTTC
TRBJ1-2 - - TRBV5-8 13 CASRGTGSSGYTF TGTGCCAGCAGGGGAACAGGGTCTAGTGGCTACACCTTC
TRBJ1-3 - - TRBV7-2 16 CASSLVSGEAGNTIYF TGTGCCAGCAGCTTAGTATCCGGAGAAGCTGGAAACACCATATATTTT
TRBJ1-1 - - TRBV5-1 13 CASWERASTEAFF TGCGCCAGCTGGGAGAGAGCCAGCACTGAAGCTTTCTTT
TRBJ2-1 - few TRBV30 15 CAWSVQGSSTNEQFF TGTGCCTGGAGTGTCCAGGGGAGTTCGACGAATGAGCAGTTCTTC
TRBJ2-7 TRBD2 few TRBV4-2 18 CASSQDLAGGIYGYEQYF TGTGCCAGCAGCCAAGATCTAGCGGGAGGAATCTACGGATACGAGCAGTACTTC
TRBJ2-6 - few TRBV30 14 CAWSQISGANVLTF TGTGCCTGGAGTCAGATCTCTGGGGCCAACGTCCTGACTTTC
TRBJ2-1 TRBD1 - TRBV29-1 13 CSVTGTGTHEQFF TGCAGCGTCACCGGGACAGGGACGCATGAGCAGTTCTTC
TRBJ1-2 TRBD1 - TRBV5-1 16 CASSPGQGPPYYGYTF TGCGCCAGCAGCCCTGGACAGGGTCCTCCTTATTATGGCTACACCTTC
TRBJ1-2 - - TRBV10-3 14 CAISDSAAWYGYTF TGTGCCATCAGTGATTCTGCAGCTTGGTATGGCTACACCTTC
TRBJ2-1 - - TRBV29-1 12 CSVEDPGNEQFF TGCAGCGTTGAAGATCCAGGAAATGAGCAGTTCTTC
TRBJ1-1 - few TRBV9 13 CASSMTGNTEAFF TGTGCCAGCAGCATGACAGGGAACACTGAAGCTTTCTTT
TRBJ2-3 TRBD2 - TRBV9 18 CASSVDPWASGVTDTQYF TGTGCCAGCAGCGTAGATCCCTGGGCTAGCGGCGTGACAGATACGCAGTATTTT
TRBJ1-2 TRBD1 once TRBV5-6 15 CASSAVRGQGVRYTF TGTGCCAGCAGCGCTGTTAGGGGACAGGGTGTCAGATACACCTTC
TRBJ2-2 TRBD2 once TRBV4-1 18 CASSDTGLAGVDTGELFF TGCGCCAGCAGCGACACGGGACTAGCGGGAGTCGACACCGGGGAGCTGTTTTTT
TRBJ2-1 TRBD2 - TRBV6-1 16 CASSGSLAGAWNEQFF TGTGCCAGCAGTGGTAGTCTAGCGGGGGCGTGGAATGAGCAGTTCTTC